These T cell receptor beta chains were read from a single sample in a study of control samples from healthy donors and cancer patients. Only in-frame clones appear in the TCRdb table, and some are missing; sequencing was by immunoSEQ multiplex PCR. Among tens of thousands of clones listed, roughly 93% were seen once. Sequencing used PBMCs. These receptors were taken from a woman aged 40 to 50 with lung cancer. The conserved cysteine and the conserved F or W are not part of the CDR3 here. Fields, in order: V gene, CDR3 protein.

V gene: TRBV11-2; CDR3 protein: ASSLDQGSRVGELF
V gene: TRBV19; CDR3 protein: ASSIGAEAF
V gene: TRBV9; CDR3 protein: ASSPGVVYEQY
V gene: TRBV7-9; CDR3 protein: ARTELAGEQF
V gene: TRBV30; CDR3 protein: AWSATPGTGQYEQY
V gene: TRBV11-2; CDR3 protein: ASSHRDREVWGRETQY
V gene: TRBV4-1; CDR3 protein: ASSPEAGTTGETQY
V gene: TRBV11-1; CDR3 protein: ASSPDRDQPQH
V gene: TRBV6-5; CDR3 protein: ASNEYEQY
V gene: TRBV28; CDR3 protein: ASSSGTGAYGYT
V gene: TRBV18; CDR3 protein: ASSPTDSLEAF
V gene: TRBV19; CDR3 protein: ASSINPAGNQPQH
V gene: TRBV3-1/TRBV3-2; CDR3 protein: ASSVQRSGNTIY
V gene: TRBV3-1/TRBV3-2; CDR3 protein: ASSPRTTISYEQY
V gene: TRBV19; CDR3 protein: ATKWAGSAF
V gene: TRBV12-3/TRBV12-4; CDR3 protein: ASSFGGNEQY
V gene: TRBV12-5; CDR3 protein: ASGSPGQGSVTEAF
V gene: TRBV5-6; CDR3 protein: ASHTTGAGDQPQH
V gene: TRBV7-9; CDR3 protein: ASSLGIAPDEAF
V gene: TRBV10-3; CDR3 protein: AISEWSSGGPTE